One and the same sample provided the 30 T cell receptor beta chains below, sequenced in a study of blood T cell repertoires in COVID-19. Only in-frame clones appear in the TCRdb table, and some are missing; sequencing was by immunoSEQ multiplex PCR. The repertoire has 200,000 to 250,000 clones, about 87% of them found once; the top ten carry roughly 3%. Sequenced sample: peripheral blood. These receptors came from a man aged 25 to 45 with COVID-19, enrolled during active disease.

The chain is built from TRBV28 and TRBJ2-7; TRBD1 agrees at 9 bases. This CDR3 region has 16 residues. V shed 4 bases and J 6 bases; nucleotides not matched to a gene: 13. Germline values: CDR1 MDHEN, CDR2 SYDVKM. The CDR3, as DNA: TGTGCCAGCAGTTCTGAGGACAGGGGACCCTCCGGCGAGCAGTACTTC. It yields the protein CASSSEDRGPSGEQYF.

The gene calls are TRBV11-2 and TRBJ1-5; maybe TRBD1 (6 bases). Germline CDR1 and CDR2: SGHAT and FQNNGV. The CDR3 runs to 13 residues. Deletions cut 2 bases from V and 6 bases from J, with 8 bases between. In DNA, the CDR3 is TGTGCCAGCAGCTTACAGGGGAGTCAGCCCCAGCATTTT. Translated: CASSLQGSQPQHF.

In this sample, this clone turned up a few times. This rearrangement joins TRBV2 to TRBJ1-2; 7 nucleotides match TRBD1. The CDR3 has 14 amino acids. The V gene's germline CDR1 is SNHLY and CDR2 FYNNEI. J was trimmed by 3 bases and V by 1 base; bases with no gene match: 2. The chain's CDR3 is CASSEDRGHYGYTF. CDR3 in DNA: TGTGCCAGCAGTGAAGATAGGGGGCACTATGGCTACACCTTC.

The chain recombines TRBV18 with TRBJ1-6; 9 positions match TRBD1. Unmatched junction bases numbered 7, after V lost 4 bases and J lost 6 bases. The CDR3 sequence is 16 residues long. The germline V gene encodes CDR1 KGHSH and CDR2 LQKENI. DNA for the CDR3: TGTGCCAGCTCACTGGACAGGGGAGCGAGTAATTCACCCCTCCACTTT. Its translation is CASSLDRGASNSPLHF.

This chain joins TRBV6-5 and TRBJ1-1; 7 bases are shared with TRBD1. The CDR3 runs 15 residues. V was pared by 6 bases and J by 0 bases, with 7 bases of the junction left unmatched. Germline V gives CDR1 MNHEY, CDR2 SVGAGI. The CDR3 bases are TGTGCCAGCAGCAGCCCGGGACAGATGAACACTGAAGCTTTCTTT. It yields the protein CASSSPGQMNTEAFF.

The chain recombines TRBV2 with TRBJ2-3; TRBD1 matches 7 bases. Trimming removed 5 bases from V and 4 bases from J; junction bases left unmatched: 3. The CDR3 has 13 residues. Germline CDR1 SNHLY, CDR2 FYNNEI. The CDR3 reads CASSMTGSDTQYF. The DNA of the CDR3 is TGTGCCAGCAGTATGACAGGGTCAGATACGCAGTATTTT. Supplemented by reference TRBV2 and TRBJ2-3, the full variable domain reads EPEVTQTPSHQVTQMGQEVILRCVPISNHLYFYWYRQILGQKVEFLVSFYNNEISEKSEIFDDQFSVERPDGSNFTLKIRSTKLEDSAMYFCASSMTGSDTQYFGPGTRLTVL.

The chain recombines TRBV6-2 or TRBV6-3 with TRBJ2-7; 11 bases align to TRBD2. The CDR3 runs to 15 residues. The V segment lost 2 bases and the J segment 0 bases; nucleotides outside the gene matches: 0. Looked up from germline, CDR1 is MNHEY and CDR2 is SVGEGT. As DNA, the CDR3 is TGTGCCAGCAGTTACGGGACTAGCGGCTCCTACGAGCAGTACTTC. Protein product: CASSYGTSGSYEQYF.

This chain uses TRBV5-1 with TRBJ2-1; a weak D match, TRBD1 (6 bases). The CDR3 is made up of 13 amino acids. Trimming stripped 0 bases from V and 8 bases from J, with 9 bases between. Germline V gives CDR1 SGHRS, CDR2 YFSETQ. CDR3 in amino acids: CASSLDYRDEQFF. The DNA of the CDR3 is TGCGCCAGCAGCTTGGACTACAGGGATGAGCAGTTCTTC.

V and J are TRBV7-2 and TRBJ2-3, with D perhaps matching TRBD2 (5 bases). Germline values: CDR1 SGHTA, CDR2 FQGNSA. The CDR3 runs 14 residues. Trimming cost V 6 bases and J 3 bases, with 13 bases left between them. CDR3 sequence: CASSQPSGTDTQYF. CDR3 DNA: TGTGCCAGCAGTCAGCCCAGCGGAACAGATACGCAGTATTTT.

The genes are TRBV28 and TRBJ1-5; D is uncertain. This CDR3 has 12 amino acids. CDR1 is MDHEN, CDR2 SYDVKM, per germline. Trimming cost V 6 bases and J 7 bases, with 10 bases left between them. The CDR3 spells CASRTLRQPQHF. DNA of the CDR3: TGTGCCAGCAGGACACTTAGGCAGCCCCAGCATTTT. Full variable domain (missing parts from reference TRBV28 and TRBJ1-5): DVKVTQSSRYLVKRTGEKVFLECVQDMDHENMFWYRQDPGLGLRLIYFSYDVKMKEKGDIPEGYSVSREKKERFSLILESASTNQTSMYLCASRTLRQPQHFGDGTRLSIL.

The chain joins TRBV19 to TRBJ1-6, with D perhaps matching TRBD1 (5 bases). V was shortened by 5 bases and J by 10 bases, with 15 bases between the two germline ends. This CDR3 contains 14 residues. The germline gives CDR1 LNHDA, CDR2 SQIVND (reference sequence). In nucleotides, the CDR3 is TGTGCCAGTAGTTTATGGGGGGAAGGGTCACCCCTCCACTTT. Its translation: CASSLWGEGSPLHF.

This clone was counted only a few times. This rearrangement joins TRBV27 to TRBJ2-2; 7 positions match TRBD1. Per germline, CDR1 MNHEY and CDR2 SMNVEV (reference sequence). CDR3 length: 16 amino acids. With 6 bases clipped from V and 1 base from J, the junction kept 8 bases outside the gene matches. In nucleotides, the CDR3 is TGTGCCAGCAGGACAATTAGACAGGGGAACACCGGGGAGCTGTTTTTT. This translates into CASRTIRQGNTGELFF.

The genes are TRBV6-2 or TRBV6-3 and TRBJ2-3; 8 positions agree with TRBD1. The CDR3 length is 13 residues. From germline, CDR1 is MNHEY and CDR2 SVGEGT. With V trimmed by 4 bases and J by 9 bases, 6 bases remained unmatched. CDR3 loop: CASSSYRGWTQYF. The CDR3 DNA reads TGTGCCAGCAGTTCCTACAGGGGGTGGACGCAGTATTTT.

CDR3 amino acids: CASSPDRYTEAFF. The DNA of the CDR3 is TGTGCCAGCAGCCCTGACAGGTACACTGAAGCTTTCTTT. The J gene is TRBJ1-1, the V gene TRBV5-8; D perhaps matches TRBD1 (6 bases). The CDR3 has 13 amino acids. Deletions cut 4 bases from V and 3 bases from J, with 10 bases between. Germline values: CDR1 SGHTS, CDR2 YDEGEE.

V usage is TRBV24-1 and J usage is TRBJ2-7; D is ambiguous. CDR1 and CDR2 (germline): KGHDR, SFDVKD. CDR3 size: 12 residues. V gave up 4 bases and J gave up 2 bases, with 5 bases separating them. The CDR3 loop is CATSEGPYEQYF. CDR3 bases: TGTGCCACCAGTGAGGGCCCCTACGAGCAGTACTTC.

The chain employs TRBV15 and TRBJ1-5; 9 bases are shared with TRBD1. The V gene's germline CDR1 is LNHNV and CDR2 YYDKDF (reference sequence). Trimming took 3 bases from V and 3 from J; bases not matched to a gene: 12. This CDR3 has 18 amino acids. The CDR3 DNA follows: TGTGCCACCAGCAGGATCTTGGCACAGGGGGCCTTCAATCAGCCCCAGCATTTT. It encodes CATSRILAQGAFNQPQHF.

This rearrangement joins TRBV5-1 to TRBJ2-1; D call uncertain. The CDR3 contains 14 residues. In germline, CDR1 is SGHRS, CDR2 YFSETQ. Between the trimmed V and J ends, which lost 4 bases and 0 bases, there was a span of 8 bases. The CDR3 nucleotides read TGCGCCAGCAGCCCGCTGAGCTCCTACAATGAGCAGTTCTTC. This encodes CASSPLSSYNEQFF.

The chain is built from TRBV4-2 and TRBJ2-1; TRBD1 agrees at 10 bases. V trimming: 2 bases; J trimming: 8 bases; junction bases outside the gene matches: 12. The CDR3 runs 17 residues. Germline V gene data show CDR1 as LGHNA and CDR2 as YNFKEQ. CDR3 in amino acids: CASSQSGDRGRIHEQFF. The CDR3 DNA is TGTGCCAGCAGCCAAAGTGGAGACAGGGGGCGCATCCATGAGCAGTTCTTC.

This clone turned up a few times. The V and J genes are TRBV6-1 and TRBJ1-1; D not certain. Germline V lookup: CDR1 MNHNS, CDR2 SASEGT. Trimming took 6 bases from V and 8 from J, leaving 10 bases between them. This CDR3 region has 11 residues. The CDR3 protein is CASRQTSEAFF. The CDR3, as DNA: TGTGCCAGCAGGCAGACATCAGAAGCTTTCTTT.

The chain joins TRBV6-2 or TRBV6-3 to TRBJ2-7; a weak D match, TRBD2 (6 bases). Trimming cost V 6 bases and J 6 bases, with 18 bases left between them. Germline V lookup: CDR1 MNHEY, CDR2 SVGEGT. This CDR3 is 14 amino acids long. CDR3 DNA: TGTGCCAGCAGCCTTCCTACAGAGCGGGCCGAGCAGTACTTC. This translates into CASSLPTERAEQYF.

V usage is TRBV5-4 and J usage is TRBJ1-1, with D maybe TRBD1 (6 bases). The CDR3 spans 12 residues. The ends were cut back, 4 bases at V and 6 bases at J, with 10 bases in the middle. Per the germline V gene, CDR1 is SGHNT and CDR2 is YYREEE (reference sequence). The CDR3 DNA sequence: TGTGCCAGCAGCCTACAGGGAGCTGAAGCTTTCTTT. Amino acid sequence: CASSLQGAEAFF.

V gene TRBV28 combines with J gene TRBJ1-3; 7 nucleotides align to TRBD1. The ends lost 4 bases at V and 0 bases at J; junction bases unmatched: 15. This CDR3 comprises 19 residues. Germline V gives CDR1 MDHEN, CDR2 SYDVKM. CDR3 nucleotide sequence: TGTGCCAGCAGTTGGGGGAGTACATCAGGGGGAATCTCTGGAAACACCATATATTTT. Its translation is CASSWGSTSGGISGNTIYF.

This clone was seen a single time. The chain is built from TRBV5-4 and TRBJ1-1; no reliable D call. Trimming cost V 3 bases and J 8 bases, with 11 bases left between them. The CDR3 is 12 amino acids. CDR1 is SGHNT, CDR2 YYREEE, per germline (reference sequence). DNA of the CDR3: TGTGCCAGCAGCTCGGCGGGATACGAAGCTTTCTTT. It encodes CASSSAGYEAFF. Full variable domain (outside the CDR3, taken from reference TRBV5-4 and TRBJ1-1): ETGVTQSPTHLIKTRGQQVTLRCSSQSGHNTVSWYQQALGQGPQFIFQYYREEENGRGNFPPRFSGLQFPNYSSELNVNALELDDSALYLCASSSAGYEAFFGQGTRLTVV.

J is TRBJ2-7 and V is TRBV19; TRBD2 matches at 8 bases. Germline values: CDR1 LNHDA, CDR2 SQIVND (reference sequence). CDR3 length: 14 amino acids. Losses at the gene ends were 4 bases for V and 1 base for J; bases not matched to a gene: 3. The CDR3 loop reads CASSNSGTSYEQYF. CDR3 sequence (DNA): TGTGCCAGTAGTAATAGCGGGACTTCCTACGAGCAGTACTTC.

This clone has a single count. J is TRBJ2-1 and V is TRBV7-2, with 9 bases lining up with TRBD2. Germline lookup yields CDR1 SGHTA and CDR2 FQGNSA. The CDR3 is made up of 14 amino acids. J was trimmed by 6 bases and V by 7 bases; bases with no gene match: 7. CDR3 region: CASTPRGRGNEQFF. The CDR3, as DNA: TGTGCCAGCACTCCCCGCGGGAGGGGCAATGAGCAGTTCTTC. The whole variable domain, filled in from reference TRBV7-2 and TRBJ2-1, reads GAGVSQSPSNKVTEKGKDVELRCDPISGHTALYWYRQSLGQGLEFLIYFQGNSAPDKSGLPSDRFSAERTGGSVSTLTIQRTQQEDSAVYLCASTPRGRGNEQFFGPGTRLTVL.

This chain joins TRBV5-4 and TRBJ2-7; D is unresolved. There are 12 residues in the CDR3. Germline loops: CDR1 SGHNT, CDR2 YYREEE (reference sequence). V shed 0 bases and J shed 4 bases, with 5 bases lying between them. The CDR3 coding sequence is TGTGCCAGCAGCTTGGACGGGTACGAGCAGTACTTC. It yields the protein CASSLDGYEQYF.

This sequence joins TRBV18 and TRBJ2-3, with 7 positions matching TRBD2. V shed 6 bases and J 1 base; nucleotides not matched to a gene: 4. The CDR3 is made up of 14 amino acids. Per the germline V gene, CDR1 is KGHSH and CDR2 is LQKENI. The CDR3 DNA reads as TGTGCCAGCTCTCTAGCGGACGGCACAGATACGCAGTATTTT. This sequence encodes CASSLADGTDTQYF.

The genes are TRBV7-9 and TRBJ2-7; 10 bases agree with TRBD2. Germline-derived CDR1 and CDR2 are SEHNR and FQNEAQ (reference sequence). V shed 6 bases, J shed 2 bases, and the junction held 7 bases outside the gene matches. The CDR3 runs 15 residues. CDR3 nucleotide sequence: TGTGCCAGCAGATCGGGGACTAGCGATACCTACGAGCAGTACTTC. Its translation: CASRSGTSDTYEQYF.

J is TRBJ2-7 and V is TRBV18, with 7 bases that match TRBD2. The J segment lost 4 bases and the V segment lost 2 bases, leaving 8 bases of the junction unmatched. From germline, CDR1 is KGHSH and CDR2 LQKENI. There are 15 residues in the CDR3. The CDR3 protein is CASSPTREGLYEQYF. The CDR3 DNA sequence: TGTGCCAGCTCACCAACAAGGGAGGGCCTGTACGAGCAGTACTTC.

The sample holds a few counts of this clone. The chain's CDR3 is CASSFGDKNSPLHF. The DNA of the CDR3 is TGTGCCAGCAGCTTCGGGGACAAGAATTCACCCCTCCACTTT. The gene calls are TRBV7-2 and TRBJ1-6; perhaps TRBD1 as D (6 bases). There are 14 residues in the CDR3. V was trimmed by 3 bases and J by 7 bases, leaving 10 bases between them. Germline V gene lookup returns CDR1 SGHTA and CDR2 FQGNSA.